The clone carrying this T cell receptor beta chain occurred a few times. The immunoSEQ assay was v3. Each library reached 1.5 million to 2.5 million read pairs, or about 4.5-6.5 million at deep level. Sequencing used immunoSEQ multiplex PCR; TCRdb keeps in-frame clones, though not all of them. The sample has approximately 53,000 clones; roughly 85% are singletons. V was trimmed by 3 bases and J by 0 bases, leaving 8 bases between them. The CDR3 loop spans 14 amino acids. The germline CDR1 and CDR2 sequences are ENHRY and SYGVKD. This record belongs to a study of TIL therapy for anti-PD-1-resistant metastatic lung cancer. Across the whole study: Patients had a median age of nearly 55 years (range roughly 35-80). Four tumors were EGFR-mutant and two were ALK-rearranged.

The time point was: pre-treatment sample, taken before nivolumab and TIL therapy. Patients were adults with stage 4 NSCLC. The genes are TRBV10-3 and TRBJ1-1; D gene unclear. Sequences were derived from blood, sampled at baseline. This clonotype was sampled from a woman between 25 and 80 years old with non-small cell lung cancer. CDR3 coding DNA: TGTGCCATCAGTGATCGGGCGTTGAACACTGAAGCTTTCTTT. Amino acid sequence: CAISDRALNTEAFF.